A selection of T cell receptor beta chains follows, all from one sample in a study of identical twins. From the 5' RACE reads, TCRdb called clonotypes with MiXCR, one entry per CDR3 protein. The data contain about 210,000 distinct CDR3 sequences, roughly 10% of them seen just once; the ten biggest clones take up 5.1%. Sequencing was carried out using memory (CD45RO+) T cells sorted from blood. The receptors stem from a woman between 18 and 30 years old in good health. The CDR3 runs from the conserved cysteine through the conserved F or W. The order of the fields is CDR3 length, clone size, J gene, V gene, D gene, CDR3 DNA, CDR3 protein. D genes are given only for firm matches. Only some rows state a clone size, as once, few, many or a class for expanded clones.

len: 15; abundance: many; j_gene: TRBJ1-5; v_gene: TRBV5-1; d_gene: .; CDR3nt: TGCGCCAGCAGCTCCACTGGGGGGGGCAATCAGCCCCAGCATTTT; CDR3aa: CASSSTGGGNQPQHF
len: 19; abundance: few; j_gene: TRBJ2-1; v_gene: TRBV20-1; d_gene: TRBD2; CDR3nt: TGCAGTGCTAGGGGGACAAGGGCTAGCGGGTATAGCTCCTACAATGAGCAGTTCTTC; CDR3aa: CSARGTRASGYSSYNEQFF
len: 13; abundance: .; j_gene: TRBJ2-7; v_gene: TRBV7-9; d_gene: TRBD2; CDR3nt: TGTGCCGGCCAAGGGGCGGGGGCCTACGAGCAGTACTTC; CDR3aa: CAGQGAGAYEQYF
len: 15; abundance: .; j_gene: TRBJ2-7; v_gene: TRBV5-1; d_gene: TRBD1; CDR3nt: TGCGCCAGCAGCTTCTTGGGGACAGGGAGCTTAGAGCAGTACTTC; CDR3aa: CASSFLGTGSLEQYF
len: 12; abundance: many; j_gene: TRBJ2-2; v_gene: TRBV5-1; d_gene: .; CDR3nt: TGCGCCAGCAGCTCGACGAGACGGGAGCTGTTTTTT; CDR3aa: CASSSTRRELFF
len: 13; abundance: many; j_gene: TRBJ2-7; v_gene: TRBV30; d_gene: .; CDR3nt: TGTGCCTGGACCAGGGGTCTCTCGCGCGAGCAGTACTTC; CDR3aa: CAWTRGLSREQYF
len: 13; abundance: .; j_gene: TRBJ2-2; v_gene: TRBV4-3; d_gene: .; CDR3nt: TGCGCCAGCAGCCAAGTTAGCACCGGGGAGCTGTTTTTT; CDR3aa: CASSQVSTGELFF
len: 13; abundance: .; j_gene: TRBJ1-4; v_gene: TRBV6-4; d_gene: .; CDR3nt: TGTGCCAGCAGCGCACTACAGGGACAAAAACTGTTTTTT; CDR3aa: CASSALQGQKLFF
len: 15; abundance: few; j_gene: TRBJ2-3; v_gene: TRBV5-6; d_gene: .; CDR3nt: TGTGCCAGCACCCTTTTAGCGGTAGGCACAGATACGCAGTATTTT; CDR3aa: CASTLLAVGTDTQYF
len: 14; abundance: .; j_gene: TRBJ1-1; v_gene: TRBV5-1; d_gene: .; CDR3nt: TGCGCCAGCAGCTCCGGAGAACTGAACACTGAAGCTTTCTTT; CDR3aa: CASSSGELNTEAFF
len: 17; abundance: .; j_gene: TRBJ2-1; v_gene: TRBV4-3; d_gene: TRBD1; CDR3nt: TGCGCCAGCAGCCAAGATCCGTTGGGACAGGGTAAGAGTGAGCAGTTCTTC; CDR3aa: CASSQDPLGQGKSEQFF
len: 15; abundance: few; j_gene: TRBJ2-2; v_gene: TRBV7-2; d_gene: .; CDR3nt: TGTGCCAGCAGCTTCCCGCGGCGTCTTTCCGGGGAGCTGTTTTTT; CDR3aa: CASSFPRRLSGELFF
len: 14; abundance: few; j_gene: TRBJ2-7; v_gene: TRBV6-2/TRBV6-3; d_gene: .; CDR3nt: TGTGCCAGCAGTCCCCCATCGGGGAACTACGAGCAGTACTTC; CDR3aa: CASSPPSGNYEQYF
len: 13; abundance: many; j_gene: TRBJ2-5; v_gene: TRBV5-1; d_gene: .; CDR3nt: TGCGCCAGCTCCGGGACTGCCAAAGAGACCCAGTACTTC; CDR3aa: CASSGTAKETQYF
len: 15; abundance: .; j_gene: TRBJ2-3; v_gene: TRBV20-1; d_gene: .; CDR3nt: TGCAGTGCTAGAGATTCCGGGGGGCTCACAGATACGCAGTATTTT; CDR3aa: CSARDSGGLTDTQYF
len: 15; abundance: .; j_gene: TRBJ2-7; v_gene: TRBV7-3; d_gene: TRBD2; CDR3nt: TGTGCCAGCAGTCGTAGCGGGGGAACCTCCTACGAGCAGTACTTC; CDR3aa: CASSRSGGTSYEQYF
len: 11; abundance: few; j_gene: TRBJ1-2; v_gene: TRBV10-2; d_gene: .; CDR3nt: TGCGCCAGCAGTCAGGGGTGGGGCTACACCTTC; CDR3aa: CASSQGWGYTF
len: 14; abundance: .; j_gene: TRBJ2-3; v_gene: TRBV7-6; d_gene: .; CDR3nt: TGTGCCAGCACCTATTATGGTCCGGGAGATACGCAGTATTTT; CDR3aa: CASTYYGPGDTQYF
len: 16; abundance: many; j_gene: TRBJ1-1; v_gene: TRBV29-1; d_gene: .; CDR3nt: TGCAGCGCAAGGGGGGGATTAAGAGTTTGGAACACTGAAGCTTTCTTT; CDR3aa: CSARGGLRVWNTEAFF
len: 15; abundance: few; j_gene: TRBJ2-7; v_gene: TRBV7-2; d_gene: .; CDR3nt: TGTGCCAGCAGCTTTAGAGGGCCGAGCTCCTACGAGCAGTACTTC; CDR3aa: CASSFRGPSSYEQYF
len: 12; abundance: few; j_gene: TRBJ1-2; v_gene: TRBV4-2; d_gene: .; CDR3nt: TGTGCCAGCAGCCAAGATGGTCCCGACTACACCTTC; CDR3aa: CASSQDGPDYTF
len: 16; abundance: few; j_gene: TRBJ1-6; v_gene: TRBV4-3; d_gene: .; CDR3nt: TGCGCCAGCAGCCAGCAATCGGCGGCTGAAGGCTCACCCCTCCACTTT; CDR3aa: CASSQQSAAEGSPLHF
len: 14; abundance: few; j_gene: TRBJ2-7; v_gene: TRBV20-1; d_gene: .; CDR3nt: TGCAGTGCCCAAAAGGGGACTGAAACCTACGAGCAGTACTTC; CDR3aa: CSAQKGTETYEQYF
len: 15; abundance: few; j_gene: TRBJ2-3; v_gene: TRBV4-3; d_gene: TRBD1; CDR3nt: TGCGCCAGCAGCCCCAGGGGGTTGGGCACAGATACGCAGTATTTT; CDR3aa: CASSPRGLGTDTQYF
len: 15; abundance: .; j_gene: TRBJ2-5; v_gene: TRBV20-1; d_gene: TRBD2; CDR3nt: TGCAGTGCTAGAGTGCCCGGACTAGCGGGGGAGACCCAGTACTTC; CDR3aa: CSARVPGLAGETQYF
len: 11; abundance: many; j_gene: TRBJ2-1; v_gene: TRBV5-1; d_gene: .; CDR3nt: TGCGCCAGCAGCTTCGCAAATGAGCAGTTCTTC; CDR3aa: CASSFANEQFF
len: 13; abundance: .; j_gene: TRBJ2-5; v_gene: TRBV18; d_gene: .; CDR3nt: TGTGCCAGCTCACCGCTAAGGGAAGAGACCCAGTACTTC; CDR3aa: CASSPLREETQYF
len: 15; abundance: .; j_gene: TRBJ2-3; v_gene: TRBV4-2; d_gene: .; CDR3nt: TGTGCCAGCAGCCGAGAGAGGGCTAGCACAGATACGCAGTATTTT; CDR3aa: CASSRERASTDTQYF
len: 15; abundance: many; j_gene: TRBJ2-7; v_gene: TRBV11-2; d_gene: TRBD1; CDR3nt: TGTGCCAGCAGCCACGCCGGGACAGGGGCCTACGAGCAGTACTTC; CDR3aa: CASSHAGTGAYEQYF
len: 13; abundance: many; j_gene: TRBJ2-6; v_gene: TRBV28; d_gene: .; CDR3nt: TGTGCCAGCAGCTTTCCTGGGGCCAACGTCCTGACTTTC; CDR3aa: CASSFPGANVLTF
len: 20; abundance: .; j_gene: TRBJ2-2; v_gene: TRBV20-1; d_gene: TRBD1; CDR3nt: TGCAGTGCTAGAGATGTCAAGGGCGCCATAGGCAGGGGGCATTTCGGGGAGCTGTTTTTT; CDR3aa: CSARDVKGAIGRGHFGELFF
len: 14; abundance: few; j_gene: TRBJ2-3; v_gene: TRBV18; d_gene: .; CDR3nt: TGTGCCAGCTCACCACCGTCCGTTGCAGATACGCAGTATTTT; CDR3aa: CASSPPSVADTQYF
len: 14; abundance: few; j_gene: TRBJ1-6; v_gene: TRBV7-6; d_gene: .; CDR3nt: TGTGCCAGCAGCCCGGGACCTAATAATTCACCCCTCCACTTT; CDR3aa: CASSPGPNNSPLHF
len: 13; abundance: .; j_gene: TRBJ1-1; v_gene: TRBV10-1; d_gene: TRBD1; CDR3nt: TGCGCCAGCAGTTCAACAGGGGCTCGCGAAGCTTTCTTT; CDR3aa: CASSSTGAREAFF
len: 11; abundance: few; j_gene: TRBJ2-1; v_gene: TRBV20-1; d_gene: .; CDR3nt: TGCAGTGCTATCTCGAACAATGAGCAGTTCTTC; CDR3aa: CSAISNNEQFF
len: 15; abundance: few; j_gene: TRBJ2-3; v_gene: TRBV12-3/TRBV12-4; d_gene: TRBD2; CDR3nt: TGTGCCAGCAGTTTTCGACTAGCGGGGAAAGATACGCAGTATTTT; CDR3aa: CASSFRLAGKDTQYF
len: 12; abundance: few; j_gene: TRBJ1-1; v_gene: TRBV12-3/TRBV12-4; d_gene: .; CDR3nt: TGTGCCAGCAGGACCCGGGACACTGAAGCTTTCTTT; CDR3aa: CASRTRDTEAFF
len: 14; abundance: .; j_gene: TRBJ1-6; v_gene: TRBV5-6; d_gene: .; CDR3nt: TGTGCCAGCACCCTCGGACGGATTAATTCACCCCTCCACTTT; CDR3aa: CASTLGRINSPLHF
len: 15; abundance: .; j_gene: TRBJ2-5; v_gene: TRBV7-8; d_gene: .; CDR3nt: TGTGCCAGCAGCTTAAGGGAGAGAGGGCGTGAGACCCAGTACTTC; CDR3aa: CASSLRERGRETQYF
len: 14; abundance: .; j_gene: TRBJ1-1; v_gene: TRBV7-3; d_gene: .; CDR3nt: TGTGCCAGCAGCTCCACAGGGATGGGCCCCTCAGCTTTCTTT; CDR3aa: CASSSTGMGPSAFF
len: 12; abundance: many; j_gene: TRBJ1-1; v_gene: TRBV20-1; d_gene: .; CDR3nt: TGCAGTGCTACAAAAGATAACACTGAAGCTTTCTTT; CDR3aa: CSATKDNTEAFF
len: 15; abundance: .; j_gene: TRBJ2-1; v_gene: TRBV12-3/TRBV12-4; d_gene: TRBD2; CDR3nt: TGTGCCAGCAGTTCACCGGGACTAGTGTCAAATGAGCAGTTCTTC; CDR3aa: CASSSPGLVSNEQFF
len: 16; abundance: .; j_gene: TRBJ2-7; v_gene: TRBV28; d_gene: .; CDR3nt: TGTGCCAGCAGTTGGGTCTCGGGGACTGTCGCCTACGAGCAGTACTTC; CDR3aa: CASSWVSGTVAYEQYF
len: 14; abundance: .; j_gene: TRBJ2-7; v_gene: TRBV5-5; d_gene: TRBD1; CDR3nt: TGTGCCAGCATCCGGACAGGCAAAACCTACGAGCAGTACTTC; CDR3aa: CASIRTGKTYEQYF
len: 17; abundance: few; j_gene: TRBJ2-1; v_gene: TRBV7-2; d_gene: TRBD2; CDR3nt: TGTGCCAGCAGCGGCATACCCTCTAGCGGGAGGGCCCATGAGCAGTTCTTC; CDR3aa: CASSGIPSSGRAHEQFF
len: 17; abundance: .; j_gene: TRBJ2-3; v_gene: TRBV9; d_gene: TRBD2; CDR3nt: TGTGCCAGCAGCGTCGAGCCTGGCGGGAGGGCCAGGGATACGCAGTATTTT; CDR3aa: CASSVEPGGRARDTQYF
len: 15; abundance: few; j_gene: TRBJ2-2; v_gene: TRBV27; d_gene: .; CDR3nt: TGTGCCAGCAGTTTATCCCGGACCACCATCGGGGAGCTGTTTTTT; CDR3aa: CASSLSRTTIGELFF
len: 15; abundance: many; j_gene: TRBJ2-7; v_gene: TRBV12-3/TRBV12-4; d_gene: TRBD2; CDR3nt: TGTGCCAGCAGTTCCCTAGCGGGAGGGTCCTACGAGCAGTACTTC; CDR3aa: CASSSLAGGSYEQYF
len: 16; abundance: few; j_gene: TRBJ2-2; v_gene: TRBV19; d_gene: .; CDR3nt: TGTGCCAGTAATCTTTCCGGACAGAGGAACACCGGGGAGCTGTTTTTT; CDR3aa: CASNLSGQRNTGELFF
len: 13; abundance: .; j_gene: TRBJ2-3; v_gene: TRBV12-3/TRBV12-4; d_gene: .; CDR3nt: TGTGCCAGCAGTTTAAGTATCGGACGTCCGCAGTATTTT; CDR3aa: CASSLSIGRPQYF